This TCR beta chain was obtained from a study of cytomegalovirus exposure and HLA in healthy donors. Looked up from germline, CDR1 is SGHRS and CDR2 is YFSETQ. The V and J ends lost 4 bases and 0 bases respectively, with 13 bases between them. CDR3 length equals 16 residues. The PCR contained 60 Vbeta and 13 Jbeta primers. Sequencing used immunoSEQ multiplex PCR; TCRdb keeps in-frame clones, though not all of them. The sample has 150,000 to 200,000 clones; approximately 79% are singletons. The sequence was obtained from a human donor in good health. The sample was PBMCs. The rearrangement links TRBV5-1 to TRBJ1-4, with a possible D match to TRBD1 (6 bases). For the CDR3, the DNA is TGCGCCAGCAGCCTTCCCACAGGGACAACTAATGAAAAACTGTTTTTT. Translated, it gives CASSLPTGTTNEKLFF.